The 10 T cell receptor beta chains presented below share a single source sample, sequenced in a study of blood T cell repertoires in COVID-19. Assay used: immunoSEQ multiplex PCR; TCRdb lists only in-frame clones, some missing. The sample includes roughly 140,000 clones, roughly 76% of them seen just once. Sample: peripheral blood. The receptors were sampled from a human donor with acute or convalescent COVID-19. The donor label of this sample is uncertain.

This rearrangement joins TRBV6-5 to TRBJ1-1, with D unclear. The CDR3 covers 13 residues. V lost 0 bases and J lost 7, with 9 bases in between. Germline-derived CDR1 and CDR2 are MNHEY and SVGAGI. The CDR3 bases are TGTGCCAGCAGTTACTCTCCCGGGAGTGAAGCTTTCTTT. Its protein is CASSYSPGSEAFF.

J is TRBJ1-5 and V is TRBV7-2; D might be TRBD1 (5 bases). The CDR3 spans 15 residues. V was trimmed by 7 bases and J by 4 bases, leaving 17 bases between them. Germline assignment: CDR1 SGHTA and CDR2 FQGNSA. For the CDR3, the DNA is TGTGCCAGCACCCTAGTCGGGGGAGAGAATCAGCCCCAGCATTTT. Its protein product is CASTLVGGENQPQHF.

Here the CDR3 DNA reads TGTGCCATCAGTCCGACTAGCGGGGTAGGTAATGAGCAGTTCTTC. The encoded protein is CAISPTSGVGNEQFF. The chain recombines TRBV10-3 with TRBJ2-1; 11 bases agree with TRBD2. J lost 7 bases, V lost 5 bases, and 7 bases had no gene match. Germline V CDR1 and CDR2: ENHRY, SYGVKD. The CDR3 consists of 15 residues.

This chain links TRBV19 with TRBJ1-5; D not certain. Deletions cut 0 bases from V and 5 bases from J, with 11 bases between. The CDR3 has 15 residues. Germline V CDR1 and CDR2: LNHDA, SQIVND (reference sequence). For the CDR3, the DNA is TGTGCCAGTAGTATAGAAACGGCGGTCCATCAGCCCCAGCATTTT. This encodes CASSIETAVHQPQHF.

The chain employs TRBV10-3 and TRBJ1-4; no reliable D call. The CDR3 spans 15 residues. Trimming removed 4 bases from V and 0 bases from J, with 9 bases in between. Germline V lookup: CDR1 ENHRY, CDR2 SYGVKD. CDR3 nucleotide sequence: TGTGCCATCAGTGGCGGCACTGCAACTAATGAAAAACTGTTTTTT. This translates into CAISGGTATNEKLFF.

This sequence joins TRBV19 and TRBJ2-2; no firm D call. The CDR3 is made up of 13 amino acids. Trimming shortened V by 5 bases and J by 5 bases, and 9 bases separated the two germline ends. CDR1 and CDR2 from the germline V gene are LNHDA and SQIVND (reference sequence). CDR3 loop: CASSLQWTGELFF. Here the CDR3 DNA reads TGTGCCAGTAGTCTTCAGTGGACCGGGGAGCTGTTTTTT.

This chain joins TRBV19 and TRBJ1-1; D may be TRBD1 (6 bases). Germline V gene data show CDR1 as LNHDA and CDR2 as SQIVND (reference sequence). V lost 2 bases to trimming and J lost 7 bases, with 14 bases between them. The CDR3 is 14 residues long. The CDR3 region has the DNA TGTGCCAGTAGTATACGGTCAGGGGACCTTGAAGCTTTCTTT. Residues: CASSIRSGDLEAFF.

J is TRBJ2-7 and V is TRBV11-2; D uncertain. Germline V gene data show CDR1 as SGHAT and CDR2 as FQNNGV. V lost 0 bases to trimming and J lost 1 base, with 7 bases between them. CDR3 length equals 14 residues. This CDR3 reads CASSLDPGSYEQYV. The CDR3 coding sequence is TGTGCCAGCAGCTTAGATCCGGGTTCCTACGAGCAGTACGTC.

The chain links TRBV6-5 to TRBJ1-1, with TRBD1 matching over 9 bases. V trimming: 6 bases; J trimming: 4 bases; junction bases outside the gene matches: 9. CDR3 size: 15 residues. CDR1 is MNHEY and CDR2 is SVGAGI in the germline V gene. The CDR3 DNA reads TGTGCCAGCAGCGCCGGGACAGGGCGGTCCACTGAAGCTTTCTTT. Translated, it gives CASSAGTGRSTEAFF.

The sample holds one count of this clone. J is TRBJ1-2 and V is TRBV19; 10 nucleotides agree with TRBD1. The V and J ends lost 4 bases and 3 bases, in that order; junction bases with no gene match: 5. CDR1 is LNHDA, CDR2 SQIVND, per germline (reference sequence). The CDR3 consists of 15 residues. As DNA, the CDR3 is TGTGCCAGTAGTAGGACAGGGGGGATGTACTATGGCTACACCTTC. Protein: CASSRTGGMYYGYTF.